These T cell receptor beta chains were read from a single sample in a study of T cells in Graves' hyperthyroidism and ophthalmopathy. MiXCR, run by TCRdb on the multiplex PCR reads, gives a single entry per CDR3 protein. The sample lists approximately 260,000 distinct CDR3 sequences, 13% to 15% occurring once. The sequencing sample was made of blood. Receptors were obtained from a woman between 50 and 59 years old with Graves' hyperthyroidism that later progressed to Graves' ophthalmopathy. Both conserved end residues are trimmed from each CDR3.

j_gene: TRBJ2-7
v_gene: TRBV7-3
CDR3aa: ASSLTWGPGYEQY

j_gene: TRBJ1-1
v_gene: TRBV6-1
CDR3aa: ATHEGLQSAF

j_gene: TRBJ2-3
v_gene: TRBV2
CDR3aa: ASSDQGPDTQY

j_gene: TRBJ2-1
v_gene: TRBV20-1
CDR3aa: SAIPGRRDYNEQF

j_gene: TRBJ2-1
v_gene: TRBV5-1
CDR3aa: ASSAETGDGQF

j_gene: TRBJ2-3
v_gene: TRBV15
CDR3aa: ASQTGGTDTQY

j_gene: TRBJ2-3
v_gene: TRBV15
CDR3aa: ATSRTVDTDTQY

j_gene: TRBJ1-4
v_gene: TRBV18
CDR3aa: ASSPRLGGPEAEKLF

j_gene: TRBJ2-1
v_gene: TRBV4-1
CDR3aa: ASSQVLSGFDEQF

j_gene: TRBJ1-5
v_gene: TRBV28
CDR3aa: ASSSDPGQGEQPQH

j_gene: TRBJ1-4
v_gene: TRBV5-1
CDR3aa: ASSLATARGEKLF

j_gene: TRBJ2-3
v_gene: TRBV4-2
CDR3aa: ASSQEVRDPIPTDTQY

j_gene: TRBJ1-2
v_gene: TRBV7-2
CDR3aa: ASSSSRQGRGYT

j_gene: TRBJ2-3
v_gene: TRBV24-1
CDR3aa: ATSDLPGLAGRADTQY

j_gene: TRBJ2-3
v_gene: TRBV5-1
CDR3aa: ASSLASTSGRLDTQY

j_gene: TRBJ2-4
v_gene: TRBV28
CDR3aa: ASSFPGVAKNIQY

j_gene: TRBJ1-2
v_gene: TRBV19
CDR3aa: ASTPSVAGGYGYT

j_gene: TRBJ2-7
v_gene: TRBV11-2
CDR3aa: ASRLVLRTQKLDSYEQY

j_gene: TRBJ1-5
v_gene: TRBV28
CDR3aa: ASTRRDRRPGQPQH

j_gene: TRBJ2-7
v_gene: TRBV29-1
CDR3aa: SVGDGLLYEQY